The 12 T cell receptor beta chains listed next were all sequenced from one sample in a study of CD8+ T cells in alopecia areata. Extraction and reverse transcription of RNA yielded cDNA as the sequencing template. Some clones are missing from TCRdb's copy, which holds only in-frame ones; the method was immunoSEQ multiplex PCR. Of under 200,000 clones in the sample, 60% were seen once. Treatment specified: oral pan-JAK inhibitor, 5-10 mg twice daily. Sequences were derived from CD4+ T cells sorted from blood, sampled at week 24, from a patient treated with tofacitinib. The receptors come from a human donor with alopecia areata.

This clone has only one observation. This sequence joins TRBV12-5 and TRBJ2-4; unclear D gene. The CDR3 has 11 residues. Germline assignment: CDR1 LGHNT and CDR2 FRNRAP. The CDR3: CASTAKNIQYF. DNA for the CDR3: TGTGCCAGCACAGCCAAAAACATTCAGTACTTC.

The chain couples TRBV30 to TRBJ1-2, with D unresolved. The CDR3 has 12 amino acids. Trimming shortened V by 5 bases and J by 4 bases, and 11 bases separated the two germline ends. Germline V lookup: CDR1 GTSNPN, CDR2 SVGIG (reference sequence). CDR3 residues: CAWGTGSYGYTF. CDR3 bases: TGTGCCTGGGGAACCGGGTCCTATGGCTACACCTTC.

V usage is TRBV5-1 and J usage is TRBJ2-5, with a weak D call TRBD2 (5 bases). Trimming left V 7 bases short and J 5 bases short, with 15 bases between. Germline lookup yields CDR1 SGHRS and CDR2 YFSETQ. The length of the CDR3 is 13 residues. The CDR3 region has the DNA TGCGCCAGCTCCCCCTCTAGGGAGGAGACCCAGTACTTC. Its protein product is CASSPSREETQYF.

CDR3 sequence reads: CSVVGLPQATEAFF. CDR3 in DNA: TGCAGCGTTGTAGGGCTCCCTCAAGCCACTGAAGCTTTCTTT. J is TRBJ1-1 and V is TRBV29-1, with unresolved D. The CDR3 runs 14 residues. CDR1 and CDR2 (germline): SQVTM, ANQGSEA. The germline V and J ends were trimmed by 4 bases and 4 bases, with 16 bases remaining between them.

This clone occurred a few times. The genes are TRBV4-2 and TRBJ2-7; 8 bases are a match to TRBD2. J was trimmed by 7 bases and V by 4 bases; bases with no gene match: 12. This CDR3 is 15 amino acids long. CDR1 LGHNA and CDR2 YNFKEQ come from the germline V gene. The CDR3 DNA follows: TGTGCCAGCAGCCCGAGGACTAGCACTGGCATAGAGCAGTACTTC. Protein sequence: CASSPRTSTGIEQYF.

The chain links TRBV27 to TRBJ1-1; D remains unclear. Trimming removed 3 bases at V and 1 base at J, with 9 bases between. The V gene's germline CDR1 is MNHEY and CDR2 SMNVEV (reference sequence). The CDR3 has 14 residues. This CDR3 reads CASSLRRRNTEAFF. The DNA for the CDR3 is TGTGCCAGCAGTTTGCGACGGAGGAACACTGAAGCTTTCTTT.

V is TRBV12-5 and J is TRBJ2-7; the D is unclear. The CDR3 consists of 15 residues. The V gene lost 0 bases and the J gene lost 3 bases, with 12 bases spanning the gap. Germline V gene data show CDR1 as LGHNT and CDR2 as FRNRAP. CDR3 nucleotides: TGTGCTAGTGGTTTGGTCACTCGACCTGACTACGAGCAGTACTTC. Translation gives CASGLVTRPDYEQYF.

This chain uses TRBV18 with TRBJ2-7, with TRBD2 as a possible D gene (6 bases). This CDR3 has 12 amino acids. V shed 2 bases and J shed 12 bases, with 14 bases lying between them. In germline, CDR1 is KGHSH, CDR2 LQKENI. The CDR3 DNA sequence: TGTGCCAGCTCACCAGATCGGGGGTATATGTACTTC. It encodes CASSPDRGYMYF.

V gene TRBV25-1 combines with J gene TRBJ2-4, with TRBD2 as a possible D gene (5 bases). V lost 1 base and J lost 5, with 9 bases in between. Germline V CDR1 and CDR2: MGHDK, SYGVNS. The CDR3 length is 14 residues. CDR3 DNA sequence: TGTGCCAGCAGTGAATTGGGGAGAGAAAACATTCAGTACTTC. It is translated as CASSELGRENIQYF.

In regard to this clone: One end of the junction fails to match germline, which may point to a read error. The chain has TRBV29-1 and TRBJ2-1; maybe TRBD2 (5 bases). Germline V gives CDR1 SQVTM, CDR2 ANQGSEA. CDR3 length equals 11 residues. The CDR3 nucleotides read TGCAGCGGTTGGAGAGGGAATGAGAAGTTCTTC. Translated: CSGWRGNEKFF.

This chain links TRBV15 with TRBJ1-6; maybe TRBD1 (5 bases). Trimming cost V 4 bases and J 6 bases, with 16 bases left between them. Germline CDR1 and CDR2: LNHNV and YYDKDF (reference sequence). The CDR3 runs 16 residues. CDR3 in amino acids: CATSTTGSRFNSPLHF. CDR3 nucleotide sequence: TGTGCCACCAGCACCACAGGATCGCGGTTTAATTCACCCCTCCACTTT.

The gene calls are TRBV6-5 and TRBJ1-1, with no clear D. Germline CDR1 MNHEY, CDR2 SVGAGI. CDR3 size: 12 residues. V was trimmed by 2 bases and J by 7 bases, leaving 8 bases between them. For the CDR3, the DNA is TGTGCCAGCAGTTACGGTCCGAGTGAAGCTTTCTTT. This codes for CASSYGPSEAFF.